The clone carrying this TCR beta chain was observed a few times. The target antigen is unknown. Germline CDR1 SGHAT, CDR2 FQNNGV. The CDR3 totals 18 residues. V was pared by 5 bases and J by 0 bases, with 17 bases between. Libraries were prepared by immunoSEQ multiplex PCR; TCRdb keeps only in-frame clonotypes and omits some of them. The sample includes approximately 40,000 clones, around 70% of them seen just once. This record belongs to a study of vaccination effects on CD4 cells after COVID-19. Across the study: Vaccination of participants consisted of two doses of either the BNT162b2 or mRNA-1273 vaccine.

Broader study findings: Early post-infection timepoints were absent, and convalescent patients were few.

Within the ViraFEST assay, antigen-specific CD4+ T cells underwent expansion with viral peptide pools prior to sequencing. After about 10 days in culture, the CD4+ T cells were isolated. Vaccinated participants had no history of SARS-CoV-2 infection and tested negative for nucleocapsid antibodies. It was with about 10 IU/ml IL-2 and 8 to 10 ug/ml peptides that 1.5 million to 2.5 million PBMC per well were cultured. Half-medium changes using IL-2 medium occurred on days 3 and 7. The J gene is TRBJ1-6, the V gene TRBV11-2; weak D call: TRBD1 (5 bases). The starting material was CD4+ T cells from PBMCs cultured with SARS-CoV-2 spike peptides, obtained before COVID-19 vaccination. The source is a human donor who received a COVID-19 vaccine. The CDR3 is CASSPWRVGASYNSPLHF. The CDR3 region has the DNA TGTGCCAGCAGCCCGTGGCGGGTTGGGGCCTCCTATAATTCACCCCTCCACTTT.